These 32 T cell receptor beta chains were sequenced from one sample in a study of blood T cell repertoires in COVID-19. The method was immunoSEQ multiplex PCR; TCRdb's version includes in-frame clones alone and lacks a portion of them. The data show fewer than 250,000 clones, about 83% seen once. Sequenced material: peripheral blood. All receptors come from a man between 50 and 59 years old with acute or convalescent COVID-19.

This clone was seen more than once but under ten times. The chain couples TRBV27 to TRBJ1-1; D possibly corresponds to TRBD1 (6 bases). CDR1 is MNHEY, CDR2 SMNVEV, per germline (reference sequence). The ends were cut back, 2 bases at V and 0 bases at J, with 22 bases in the middle. This CDR3 region has 19 residues. The CDR3 bases are TGTGCCAGCAGTTTAACGTTCCCACAGGGTGGTAGTTTGAACACTGAAGCTTTCTTT. Translated: CASSLTFPQGGSLNTEAFF.

The chain employs TRBV13 and TRBJ2-2; D unresolved. CDR3 length equals 14 residues. Per germline, CDR1 PRHDT and CDR2 FYEKMQ (reference sequence). V lost 4 bases, J lost 1 base, and 7 bases lay in between. The CDR3 DNA reads TGTGCCAGCAGCTCCCTAAGGAACACCGGGGAGCTGTTTTTT. Amino acids: CASSSLRNTGELFF. Using reference TRBV13 and TRBJ2-2 for the parts outside the CDR3, the full variable domain is AAGVIQSPRHLIKEKRETATLKCYPIPRHDTVYWYQQGPGQDPQFLISFYEKMQSDKGSIPDRFSAQQFSDYHSELNMSSLELGDSALYFCASSSLRNTGELFFGEGSRLTVL.

V usage is TRBV2 and J usage is TRBJ1-5; possibly TRBD1 for D (6 bases). Germline lookup yields CDR1 SNHLY and CDR2 FYNNEI. V was clipped by 8 bases and J by 7 bases, with 15 bases between them. This CDR3 is built from 13 residues. CDR3 DNA: TGTGCCAGCGACAAAAGGGGGGGCCAGCCCCAGCATTTT. It translates to CASDKRGGQPQHF. The full variable domain, completed using reference TRBV2 and TRBJ1-5, is EPEVTQTPSHQVTQMGQEVILRCVPISNHLYFYWYRQILGQKVEFLVSFYNNEISEKSEIFDDQFSVERPDGSNFTLKIRSTKLEDSAMYFCASDKRGGQPQHFGDGTRLSIL.

The chain is built from TRBV11-2 and TRBJ2-7, with 7 nucleotides matching TRBD2. Germline lookup yields CDR1 SGHAT and CDR2 FQNNGV. The CDR3 extends over 13 amino acids. With 5 bases clipped from V and 4 bases from J, the junction kept 5 bases outside the gene matches. CDR3 protein: CASSIGGGYEQYF. The CDR3 nucleotides read TGTGCCAGCAGCATTGGGGGGGGTTACGAGCAGTACTTC.

CDR3 in amino acids: CASSYPRTGEQYF. The CDR3, as DNA: TGTGCCAGCAGCTACCCCCGTACGGGAGAGCAGTACTTC. This rearrangement joins TRBV11-3 to TRBJ2-7; D may be TRBD2 (5 bases). The CDR3 spans 13 residues. The germline V and J ends were trimmed by 4 bases and 7 bases, with 14 bases remaining between them. The germline V gene has CDR1 SGHNT and CDR2 YENEEA.

The chain couples TRBV29-1 to TRBJ2-7; maybe TRBD1 (6 bases). The V gene's germline CDR1 is SQVTM and CDR2 ANQGSEA. CDR3 length: 13 residues. V gave up 8 bases and J gave up 3 bases, with 17 bases separating them. The CDR3 DNA follows: TGCAGCTTTGTCCGGGACACAGGCTACGAGCAGTACTTC. It codes for CSFVRDTGYEQYF.

The V call is TRBV24-1, the J call TRBJ1-1, with TRBD1 as a possible D gene (5 bases). Per germline, CDR1 KGHDR and CDR2 SFDVKD. CDR3 size: 16 residues. Between the trimmed V and J ends, which lost 1 base and 5 bases, there was a span of 16 bases. The chain's CDR3 is CATSDLGALVGTEAFF. The DNA for the CDR3 is TGTGCCACCAGTGATTTAGGGGCCTTGGTGGGGACTGAAGCTTTCTTT.

The chain has TRBV11-2 and TRBJ2-2, with TRBD2 identical over 8 bases. Germline CDR1 and CDR2: SGHAT and FQNNGV. J gave up 3 bases and V 1 base, and 7 bases lay outside the gene matches. The CDR3 is 17 amino acids. The CDR3 DNA reads TGTGCCAGCAGCTTAGTTGCGACTAGCGTGTACACCGGGGAGCTGTTTTTT. This sequence encodes CASSLVATSVYTGELFF.

The chain has TRBV18 and TRBJ1-4; 12 positions match TRBD1. From germline, CDR1 is KGHSH and CDR2 LQKENI. J lost 2 bases, V lost 3 bases, and 10 bases had no gene match. This CDR3 region has 19 residues. The CDR3 nucleotides are TGTGCCAGCTCACCCCTTGCATGGGACAGGGGGCCCACTAATGAAAAACTGTTTTTT. This gives the protein CASSPLAWDRGPTNEKLFF.

The sample holds one count of this clone. The chain uses TRBV28 and TRBJ2-7, with a tentative D call TRBD2 (6 bases). The CDR3 consists of 16 residues. Germline-derived CDR1 and CDR2 are MDHEN and SYDVKM. V shed 4 bases and J shed 0 bases, with 16 bases lying between them. The DNA for the CDR3 is TGTGCCAGCAGTTCGGGAGCGGGTCGAAGCTCCTACGAGCAGTACTTC. It encodes CASSSGAGRSSYEQYF.

V and J are TRBV19 and TRBJ1-2; a weak D match, TRBD1 (6 bases). CDR1 is LNHDA, CDR2 SQIVND, per germline (reference sequence). The CDR3 is made up of 13 amino acids. The V end was cut by 8 bases, the J end by 3 bases, with 13 bases between. The CDR3 loop reads CASVRGGDYGYTF. CDR3 nucleotides: TGTGCCAGTGTGAGGGGGGGCGACTATGGCTACACCTTC.

The rearrangement joins TRBV18 to TRBJ1-4; 7 nucleotides line up with TRBD1. CDR1 KGHSH and CDR2 LQKENI come from the germline V gene. CDR3 length equals 15 residues. V gave up 3 bases and J gave up 10 bases; unmatched junction bases: 11. The CDR3 bases are TGTGCCAGCTCACCGCAAGGGGGCGATCTAGGAAAACTGTTTTTT. Its translation is CASSPQGGDLGKLFF.

This chain uses TRBV6-4 with TRBJ2-2; 11 bases agree with TRBD2. Germline V CDR1 and CDR2: MRHNA, SNTAGT. The CDR3 sequence is 15 residues long. Germline trimming cut 6 bases from V and 4 bases from J; bases unmatched to any gene: 4. CDR3: CASRRLAGITGELFF. Written as DNA, the CDR3 is TGTGCCAGCAGAAGACTAGCGGGAATCACCGGGGAGCTGTTTTTT.

The chain uses TRBV6-5 and TRBJ2-5; 12 nucleotides align to TRBD2. This CDR3 contains 15 residues. Germline CDR1 is MNHEY and CDR2 is SVGAGI. Trimming removed 6 bases from V and 1 base from J; junction bases left unmatched: 3. CDR3 amino acids: CASRGLAGLQETQYF. CDR3 in DNA: TGTGCCAGCAGAGGACTAGCGGGGCTCCAAGAGACCCAGTACTTC.

The V call is TRBV2, the J call TRBJ2-1; TRBD2 agrees at 8 bases. V trimming: 7 bases; J trimming: 5 bases; junction bases outside the gene matches: 7. Germline loops: CDR1 SNHLY, CDR2 FYNNEI. This CDR3 is 14 amino acids long. DNA of the CDR3: TGTGCCAGCAAATTCCTAGCGGGTCACAATGAGCAGTTCTTC. Encoded protein: CASKFLAGHNEQFF.

The genes are TRBV19 and TRBJ2-7; possible D gene TRBD2, 7 bases. The CDR3 sequence is 15 residues long. Germline CDR1 reads LNHDA; CDR2 reads SQIVND (reference sequence). The V and J ends lost 1 base and 5 bases respectively, with 15 bases between them. CDR3 bases: TGTGCCAGTAGTATAGGGGGGGGGCCACGGGACGAGCAGTACTTC. Encoded protein: CASSIGGGPRDEQYF.

The gene calls are TRBV14 and TRBJ1-3; D is undetermined. The V end lost 1 base, the J end lost 2 bases, and 6 bases lay between the germline ends. This CDR3 has 14 amino acids. Germline CDR1 SGHDN, CDR2 FVKESK. The CDR3 nucleotides read TGTGCCAGCAGCCAAGCCAGGACTGGAAACACCATATATTTT. This sequence encodes CASSQARTGNTIYF.

The chain couples TRBV6-6 to TRBJ2-1, with D tentatively TRBD2 (6 bases). The CDR3 consists of 12 residues. The V end lost 6 bases, the J end lost 8 bases, and 11 bases lay between the germline ends. Germline CDR1 and CDR2: MNHNY and SVGAGI (reference sequence). CDR3 sequence (DNA): TGTGCCAGCAGCCGGGGGAGTCATGAGCAGTTCTTC. Translated, it gives CASSRGSHEQFF.

The gene calls are TRBV19 and TRBJ1-1; unclear D gene. V was pared by 4 bases and J by 8 bases, with 14 bases between. CDR1 and CDR2 from the germline V gene are LNHDA and SQIVND (reference sequence). This CDR3 contains 13 residues. The CDR3 spells CASSTLTGLEAFF. As DNA, the CDR3 is TGTGCCAGTAGTACCCTCACGGGGTTGGAAGCTTTCTTT.

V and J are TRBV10-3 and TRBJ1-2; D perhaps matches TRBD1 (5 bases). The CDR3 loop spans 14 amino acids. From germline, CDR1 is ENHRY and CDR2 SYGVKD. V lost 2 bases and J 7 bases, leaving 14 bases between the germline ends. CDR3 bases: TGTGCCATCAGTGAGAGGGGTGAGAGTGCTGGCTACACCTTC. Translated: CAISERGESAGYTF.

The chain joins TRBV7-8 to TRBJ2-5, with no clear D. This CDR3 has 13 amino acids. Trimming pared 1 base from V and 2 bases from J, leaving 5 bases between. CDR1 and CDR2 from the germline V gene are SGHVS and FQNEAQ. In DNA, the CDR3 is TGTGCCAGCAGCTTAGTCTTTCAAGAGACCCAGTACTTC. It encodes CASSLVFQETQYF.

As for this clone: This CDR3 is also generated by other DNA sequences in the sample. This rearrangement joins TRBV9 to TRBJ2-1; D unclear. The germline gives CDR1 SGDLS, CDR2 YYNGEE. The V end lost 0 bases, the J end lost 1 base, and 8 bases lay between the germline ends. This CDR3 region has 15 residues. The CDR3 DNA reads as TGTGCCAGCAGCGTAGCCAGTAATTCCTACAATGAGCAGTTCTTC. Translation: CASSVASNSYNEQFF. Filled out from reference TRBV9 and TRBJ2-1, the complete variable domain reads DSGVTQTPKHLITATGQRVTLRCSPRSGDLSVYWYQQSLDQGLQFLIQYYNGEERAKGNILERFSAQQFPDLHSELNLSSLELGDSALYFCASSVASNSYNEQFFGPGTRLTVL.

The rearrangement joins TRBV2 to TRBJ1-5; 10 bases match TRBD1. This CDR3 spans 16 amino acids. Unmatched junction bases numbered 5, after V lost 4 bases and J lost 2 bases. Germline CDR1 SNHLY, CDR2 FYNNEI. CDR3 sequence reads: CASSGTGTGGNQPQHF. CDR3 nucleotide sequence: TGTGCCAGCAGTGGGACCGGGACAGGGGGCAATCAGCCCCAGCATTTT.

The chain recombines TRBV7-3 with TRBJ2-3, with 8 bases matching TRBD1. Germline V gene sequence: CDR1 SGHTA, CDR2 FQGTGA. The CDR3 loop spans 19 amino acids. The V segment lost 2 bases and the J segment 4 bases; nucleotides outside the gene matches: 17. The CDR3 sequence is CASSLPAGWGRGLADTQYF. The CDR3, as DNA: TGTGCCAGCAGCTTACCCGCCGGATGGGGCAGGGGGCTCGCAGATACGCAGTATTTT.

The chain combines TRBV7-2 with TRBJ1-2; tentative D call: TRBD1 (6 bases). The ends were cut back, 5 bases at V and 5 bases at J, with 18 bases in the middle. Germline assignment: CDR1 SGHTA and CDR2 FQGNSA. The CDR3 loop spans 15 amino acids. CDR3 coding DNA: TGTGCCAGCAGCCCTTCCCGACAGGACCGATATGGCTACACCTTC. Its translation: CASSPSRQDRYGYTF. Drawing the rest from reference TRBV7-2 and TRBJ1-2, the complete variable domain is GAGVSQSPSNKVTEKGKDVELRCDPISGHTALYWYRQSLGQGLEFLIYFQGNSAPDKSGLPSDRFSAERTGGSVSTLTIQRTQQEDSAVYLCASSPSRQDRYGYTFGSGTRLTVV.

The chain recombines TRBV7-9 with TRBJ2-3; D gene unclear. The CDR3 loop spans 13 amino acids. Deletions cut 6 bases from V and 4 bases from J, with 11 bases between. Germline V gene data show CDR1 as SEHNR and CDR2 as FQNEAQ (reference sequence). The CDR3 sequence is CASRKSPPDTQYF. The CDR3, as DNA: TGTGCCAGCAGAAAATCCCCTCCAGATACGCAGTATTTT.

This clone was seen just once. The genes are TRBV23-1 and TRBJ1-2, with D perhaps matching TRBD1 (5 bases). TRBV23-1 is known as an ORF, though its function is uncertain. V lost 2 bases, J lost 0 bases, and 16 bases lay in between. This CDR3 region has 17 residues. As DNA, the CDR3 is TGCGCCAGCAGTCAAATGCATCGGACACGAACTAACTATGGCTACACCTTC. This translates into CASSQMHRTRTNYGYTF.

The J gene is TRBJ2-2, the V gene TRBV5-1; tentative D call: TRBD2 (5 bases). CDR3 length: 17 residues. Germline-derived CDR1 and CDR2 are SGHRS and YFSETQ. With 1 base removed from V and 3 bases from J, the gap between germline ends came to 16 bases. The CDR3 protein is CASSLSVAGGDTGELFF. Written as DNA, the CDR3 is TGCGCCAGCAGCTTGTCCGTGGCGGGCGGTGACACCGGGGAGCTGTTTTTT.

The rearrangement uses TRBV27 and TRBJ2-1; TRBD2 might be the D (6 bases). The V end lost 6 bases, the J end lost 6 bases, and 18 bases lay between the germline ends. CDR1 and CDR2 from the germline V gene are MNHEY and SMNVEV (reference sequence). This CDR3 is 15 amino acids long. DNA for the CDR3: TGTGCCAGCAGAAAGGGACGGGAGATGGGCAATGAGCAGTTCTTC. Amino acids: CASRKGREMGNEQFF.

The chain couples TRBV19 to TRBJ1-4, with D perhaps matching TRBD1 (6 bases). Germline CDR1 LNHDA, CDR2 SQIVND (reference sequence). This CDR3 has 18 residues. The V gene lost 5 bases and the J gene lost 0 bases, with 19 bases spanning the gap. The DNA of the CDR3 is TGTGCCAGTAGTCCCGCAGGGGCTGGTCTTGCAACTAATGAAAAACTGTTTTTT. Its protein product is CASSPAGAGLATNEKLFF.

The rearrangement links TRBV12-3 or TRBV12-4 to TRBJ1-5; D unclear. CDR3 length equals 13 residues. V lost 4 bases, J lost 6 bases, and 10 bases lay in between. CDR3 DNA sequence: TGTGCCAGCAGTTATTTGGAGGCTCAGCCCCAGCATTTT. Protein: CASSYLEAQPQHF.

This rearrangement joins TRBV18 to TRBJ1-5; 9 bases map to TRBD1. The germline V gene encodes CDR1 KGHSH and CDR2 LQKENI. The CDR3 has 17 residues. Unmatched junction bases numbered 9, after V lost 1 base and J lost 5 bases. CDR3: CASSPLQGATVHQPQHF. The CDR3 DNA reads TGTGCCAGCTCACCACTACAGGGGGCAACGGTACATCAGCCCCAGCATTTT.